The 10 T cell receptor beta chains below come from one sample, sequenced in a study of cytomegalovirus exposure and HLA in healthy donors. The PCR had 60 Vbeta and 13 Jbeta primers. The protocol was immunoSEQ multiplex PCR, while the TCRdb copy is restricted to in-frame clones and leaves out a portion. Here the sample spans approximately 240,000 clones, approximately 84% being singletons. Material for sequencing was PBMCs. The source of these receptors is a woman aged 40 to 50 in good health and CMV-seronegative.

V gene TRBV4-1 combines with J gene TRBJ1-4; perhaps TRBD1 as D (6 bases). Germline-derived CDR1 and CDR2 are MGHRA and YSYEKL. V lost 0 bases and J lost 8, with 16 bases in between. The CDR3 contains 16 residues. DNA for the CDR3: TGCGCCAGCAGCCAAGAAGTGAGGGGGATGGGGGAAAAACTGTTTTTT. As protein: CASSQEVRGMGEKLFF.

In DNA, the CDR3 is TGCGCCAGCAGCCCGAGCAGGGGTAGCAATCAGCCCCAGCATTTT. Its translation is CASSPSRGSNQPQHF. This chain links TRBV4-3 with TRBJ1-5; the D gene is possibly TRBD1 (6 bases). The CDR3 runs 15 residues. Germline V gives CDR1 LGHNA, CDR2 YSLEER. Trimming stripped 4 bases from V and 0 bases from J, with 10 bases between.

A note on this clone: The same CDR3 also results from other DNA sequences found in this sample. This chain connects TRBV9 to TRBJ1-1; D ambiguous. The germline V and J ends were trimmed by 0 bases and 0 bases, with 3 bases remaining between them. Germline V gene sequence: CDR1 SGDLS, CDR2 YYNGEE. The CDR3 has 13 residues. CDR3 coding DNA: TGTGCCAGCAGCGTAGCAGTGAACACTGAAGCTTTCTTT. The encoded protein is CASSVAVNTEAFF.

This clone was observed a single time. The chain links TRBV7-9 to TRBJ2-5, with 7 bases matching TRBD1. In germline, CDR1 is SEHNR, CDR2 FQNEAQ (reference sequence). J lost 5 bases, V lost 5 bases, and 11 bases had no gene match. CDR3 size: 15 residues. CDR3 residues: CASSPQQGPWETQYF. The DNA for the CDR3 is TGTGCCAGCAGCCCTCAACAGGGGCCGTGGGAGACCCAGTACTTC. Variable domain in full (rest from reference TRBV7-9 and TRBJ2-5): DTGVSQNPRHKITKRGQNVTFRCDPISEHNRLYWYRQTLGQGPEFLTYFQNEAQLEKSRLLSDRFSAERPKGSFSTLEIQRTEQGDSAMYLCASSPQQGPWETQYFGPGTRLLVL.

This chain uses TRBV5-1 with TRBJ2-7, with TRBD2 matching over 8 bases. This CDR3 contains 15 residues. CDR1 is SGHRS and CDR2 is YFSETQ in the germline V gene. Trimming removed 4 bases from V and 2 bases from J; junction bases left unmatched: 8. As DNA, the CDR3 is TGCGCCAGCAGCCCCGGGACGGGGGGGGCCTACGAGCAGTACTTC. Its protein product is CASSPGTGGAYEQYF.

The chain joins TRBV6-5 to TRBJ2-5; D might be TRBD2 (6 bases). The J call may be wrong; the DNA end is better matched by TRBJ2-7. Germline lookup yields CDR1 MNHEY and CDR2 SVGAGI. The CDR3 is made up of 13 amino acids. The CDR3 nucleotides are TGTGCCAGCAGTTACTGGGGGGAAAGCGAGCAGTACTTC. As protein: CASSYWGESEQYF.

CDR3 bases: TGTGCCAGCAGCGAGAGGACAGGGAGGGGTGAAAAACTGTTTTTT. Translating gives CASSERTGRGEKLFF. The gene calls are TRBV6-1 and TRBJ1-4, with 8 bases lining up with TRBD1. The germline gives CDR1 MNHNS, CDR2 SASEGT. The CDR3 is made up of 15 amino acids. V lost 6 bases and J lost 7; bases outside the gene matches: 10.

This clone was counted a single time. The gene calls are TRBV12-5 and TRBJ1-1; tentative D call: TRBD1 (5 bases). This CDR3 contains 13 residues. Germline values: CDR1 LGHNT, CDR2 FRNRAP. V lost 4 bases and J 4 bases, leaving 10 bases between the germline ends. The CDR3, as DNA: TGTGCTAGTGGTTCGGCAGGGCCCACTGAAGCTTTCTTT. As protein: CASGSAGPTEAFF.

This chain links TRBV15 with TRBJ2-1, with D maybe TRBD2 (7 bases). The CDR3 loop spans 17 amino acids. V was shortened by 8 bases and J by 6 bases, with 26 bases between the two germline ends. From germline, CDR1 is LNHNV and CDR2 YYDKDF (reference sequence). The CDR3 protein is CATQDRGQRGELNEQFF. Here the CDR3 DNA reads TGTGCCACCCAAGACCGGGGGCAGCGGGGCGAGCTCAATGAGCAGTTCTTC. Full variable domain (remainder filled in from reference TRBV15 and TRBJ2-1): DAMVIQNPRYQVTQFGKPVTLSCSQTLNHNVMYWYQQKSSQAPKLLFHYYDKDFNNEADTPDNFQSRRPNTSFCFLDIRSPGLGDTAMYLCATQDRGQRGELNEQFFGPGTRLTVL.

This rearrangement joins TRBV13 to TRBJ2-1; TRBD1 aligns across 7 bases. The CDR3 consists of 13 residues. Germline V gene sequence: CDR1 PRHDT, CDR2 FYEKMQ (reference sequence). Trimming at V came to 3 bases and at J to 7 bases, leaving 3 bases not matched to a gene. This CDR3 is CASSFWGQNEQFF. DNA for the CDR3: TGTGCCAGCAGCTTTTGGGGACAGAATGAGCAGTTCTTC.